The present TCR beta chain was sequenced within a study of blood T cell repertoires in COVID-19. Background on the study: From the United States, Italy and Spain came samples of acute and convalescent COVID-19. PBMCs, B-cell-depleted T cells, or T cells provided the cDNA or gDNA that made up the material.

This clone was counted only a few times. Original analysis: Reference gene primers were amplified, and this amplification served to estimate nucleated cell counts. Repertoires were generated with immunoSEQ multiplex PCR, while TCRdb's copy carries only in-frame clones and drops some. Clonal size and the V and J genes are those of that table, whereas D and trimming came from the DNA. The sample gives 85,000 to 100,000 clones, 75% to 85% of which show up once; nearly 25% is in the top ten. V lost 4 bases to trimming and J lost 9 bases; unmatched junction nucleotides: 5. This CDR3 spans 14 amino acids. CDR1 and CDR2 from the germline V gene are SNHLY and FYNNEI.

The genes are TRBV2 and TRBJ1-6, with 8 nucleotides matching TRBD1. This clonotype was obtained from a human donor in a cohort sampled during active COVID-19. Sequencing was done on a sample of peripheral blood. Written as DNA, the CDR3 is TGTGCCAGCAGTGTAAGGACAGGGTTTTCACCCCTCCACTTT. Translation gives CASSVRTGFSPLHF. The full variable domain, in which reference TRBV2 and TRBJ1-6 provide the parts outside the CDR3, is EPEVTQTPSHQVTQMGQEVILRCVPISNHLYFYWYRQILGQKVEFLVSFYNNEISEKSEIFDDQFSVERPDGSNFTLKIRSTKLEDSAMYFCASSVRTGFSPLHFGNGTRLTVT.